Listed below are T cell receptor beta chains from one sample, sequenced in a study of spatial heterogeneity in lung cancer. One entry per CDR3 protein results from TCRdb running MiXCR on the 5' RACE reads. Here the sample spans about 94,000 distinct CDR3 sequences, around 19% being singletons. The material sequenced was PBMCs, taken at follow-up. The receptors stem from a male donor with early-stage non-small cell lung cancer. Both conserved end residues are part of each CDR3. Rows may omit the clone size; those that give it use once, few, many or a size class.

>TRBJ2-6|-|TRBV3-1
CASSPQAGANVLTF
>TRBJ1-1|-|TRBV6-2/TRBV6-3
CASSRYGQNTEAFF
>TRBJ1-1|few|TRBV11-2
CASSPRRNTEAFF
>TRBJ1-4|few|TRBV4-1
CASSQTGEKLFF
>TRBJ2-5|-|TRBV29-1
CSVVPPMRYQETQYF
>TRBJ1-4|few|TRBV6-5
CASSPRGQPSLKLFF
>TRBJ2-1|few|TRBV5-8
CASSPDISSYNEQFF
>TRBJ1-1|few|TRBV6-5
CASSPMGHTGTEAFF
>TRBJ1-3|-|TRBV7-9
CASSPSGTGGSWSGNTIYF
>TRBJ2-5|-|TRBV20-1
CSAAGQRQETQYF
>TRBJ2-3|few|TRBV7-8
CASSLGREDTQYF
>TRBJ2-3|-|TRBV30
CAWGAGTDTQYF
>TRBJ2-7|-|TRBV29-1
CSVGDPSYEQYF
>TRBJ1-5|few|TRBV5-6
CASSLGQVYNQPQHF
>TRBJ1-1|-|TRBV20-1
CSAREDGNTEAFF
>TRBJ2-3|few|TRBV7-2
CASSPFTGGRDTQYF
>TRBJ1-5|-|TRBV19
CASSRTGIDSNQPQHF
>TRBJ2-3|many|TRBV24-1
CATSESGTGDTDTQYF
>TRBJ2-5|-|TRBV9
CASSVAGTAETQYF
>TRBJ1-1|-|TRBV7-2
CASSLGRTGSNTEAFF
>TRBJ2-3|once|TRBV4-1
CASSQPATDTQYF
>TRBJ2-3|medium-sized|TRBV24-1
CATSEKTSGRVTDTQYF
>TRBJ1-2|-|TRBV7-2
CASSLAGGGSGYTF
>TRBJ1-1|many|TRBV5-6
CASSLRTWGVNTEAFF
>TRBJ1-1|-|TRBV11-2
CASSTGGNTEAFF
>TRBJ2-5|few|TRBV25-1
CASGSRRASGLETQYF
>TRBJ2-1|few|TRBV10-2
CASSPGTSGGAGEQFF
>TRBJ2-1|many|TRBV7-3
CASSYGQGHNEQFF
>TRBJ1-6|-|TRBV7-2
CASSVGQENSPLHF
>TRBJ2-2|many|TRBV24-1
CATKPGRGIGELFF
>TRBJ2-5|-|TRBV6-6
CASRTQERWETQYF
>TRBJ2-7|many|TRBV7-6
CASSLKSPGTSGTYEQYF
>TRBJ2-1|many|TRBV4-1
CASSQPLRAEASYNEQFF
>TRBJ2-5|few|TRBV12-5
CASGPTMTGGTQYF
>TRBJ1-4|few|TRBV20-1
CSAEDKQGDKLFF
>TRBJ2-3|many|TRBV20-1
CSATDPTLNTDTQYF
>TRBJ2-7|-|TRBV6-1
CASSALYEQYF
>TRBJ1-2|-|TRBV24-1
CATQTDNYGYTF
>TRBJ2-6|few|TRBV27
CASQRKGNSGANVLTF
>TRBJ2-1|few|TRBV6-5
CASSSGTSQFF
>TRBJ2-3|few|TRBV20-1
CSARGAGLEDVNTQYF
>TRBJ1-6|-|TRBV2
CASSRPTGDSPLHF
>TRBJ1-4|-|TRBV2
CASSVGQAGEKLFF
>TRBJ2-1|few|TRBV4-1
CASSQPGQSSYNEQFF
>TRBJ1-1|few|TRBV27
CASSLNGGATLEGTEAFF
>TRBJ1-3|-|TRBV5-5
CASSLNDGPLSGNTIYF
>TRBJ2-1|-|TRBV12-3/TRBV12-4
CASSFRGETSGRISEQFF
>TRBJ2-2|-|TRBV29-1
CSVESGSRAGELFF
>TRBJ2-4|many|TRBV4-1
CASSQGLLAKNIQYF